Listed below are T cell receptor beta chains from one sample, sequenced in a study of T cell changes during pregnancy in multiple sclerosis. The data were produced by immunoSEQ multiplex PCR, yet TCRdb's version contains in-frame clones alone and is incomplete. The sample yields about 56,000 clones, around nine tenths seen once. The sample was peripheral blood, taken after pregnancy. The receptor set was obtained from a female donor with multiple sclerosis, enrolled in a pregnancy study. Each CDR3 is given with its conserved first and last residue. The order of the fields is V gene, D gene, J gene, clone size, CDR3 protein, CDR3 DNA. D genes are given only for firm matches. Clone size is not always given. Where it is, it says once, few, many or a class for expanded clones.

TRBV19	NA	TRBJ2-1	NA	CASSIRTAEDEQFF	TGTGCCAGTAGTATTAGGACTGCCGAGGATGAGCAGTTCTTC
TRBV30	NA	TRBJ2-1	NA	CAWARGSGTIKNEQFF	TGTGCCTGGGCCCGGGGATCGGGTACTATTAAAAATGAGCAGTTCTTC
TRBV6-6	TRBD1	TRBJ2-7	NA	CASSYLQGAYEQYF	TGTGCCAGCAGTTACTTACAGGGGGCCTACGAGCAGTACTTC
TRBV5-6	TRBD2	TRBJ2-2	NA	CASSRPGLASTGELFF	TGTGCCAGCAGCCGACCGGGACTAGCGAGCACCGGGGAGCTGTTTTTT
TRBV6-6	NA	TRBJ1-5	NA	CASSQPGVEQPQHF	TGTGCCAGCAGTCAGCCAGGGGTCGAGCAGCCCCAGCATTTT
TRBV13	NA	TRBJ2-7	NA	CASSLVGTRGPYF	TGTGCCAGCAGCTTAGTCGGGACTCGAGGACCGTACTTC
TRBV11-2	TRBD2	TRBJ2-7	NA	CASSSGLAGVSYEQYF	TGTGCCAGCAGCTCAGGACTAGCGGGGGTATCCTACGAGCAGTACTTC
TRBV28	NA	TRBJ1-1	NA	CASSRRTVGNTEAFF	TGTGCCAGCAGTCGGCGGACAGTGGGGAACACTGAAGCTTTCTTT
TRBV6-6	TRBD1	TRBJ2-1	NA	CASSFLGQGRFF	TGTGCCAGCAGTTTTTTGGGACAGGGAAGATTCTTC
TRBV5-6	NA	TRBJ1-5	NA	CASSLGPSNQPQHF	TGTGCCAGCAGCTTGGGTCCGAGCAATCAGCCCCAGCATTTT
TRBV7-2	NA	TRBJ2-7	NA	CASSFSGAEDEQYF	TGTGCCAGCAGCTTCTCGGGAGCGGAGGACGAGCAGTACTTC
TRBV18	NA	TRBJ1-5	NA	CASSPSMTTPTEPQHF	TGTGCCAGCTCACCTTCCATGACAACCCCGACGGAGCCCCAGCATTTT
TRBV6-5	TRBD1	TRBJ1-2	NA	CASSYSRTGDSYGYTF	TGTGCCAGCAGTTACTCCCGGACAGGGGACAGCTATGGCTACACCTTC
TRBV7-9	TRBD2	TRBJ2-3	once	CASIAGGDTQYF	TGTGCCAGCATCGCGGGAGGAGATACGCAGTATTTT
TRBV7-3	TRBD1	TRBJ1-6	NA	CASSLGDRRSPLHF	TGTGCCAGCAGCTTGGGGGACAGAAGGTCACCCCTCCACTTT
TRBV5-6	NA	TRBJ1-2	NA	CASSLGASYGYTF	TGTGCCAGCAGCTTGGGAGCGTCCTATGGCTACACCTTC
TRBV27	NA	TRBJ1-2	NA	CASCPGFRSSNYGYTF	TGTGCCAGTTGCCCAGGGTTTCGATCTTCTAACTATGGCTACACCTTC
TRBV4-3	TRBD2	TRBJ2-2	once	CASSQDHSGAEGELFF	TGCGCCAGCAGCCAAGACCATAGCGGGGCGGAGGGGGAGCTGTTTTTT
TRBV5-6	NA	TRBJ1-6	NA	CASSRTPLGGNSPLHF	TGTGCCAGCAGCCGTACCCCCTTGGGAGGGAATTCACCCCTCCACTTT
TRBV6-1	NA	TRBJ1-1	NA	CASRYRVSTEAFF	TGTGCCAGCAGATACAGGGTTAGCACTGAAGCTTTCTTT
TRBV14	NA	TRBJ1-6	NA	CASSRGLSNSPLHF	TGTGCCAGCAGTCGGGGACTGTCAAATTCACCCCTCCACTTT
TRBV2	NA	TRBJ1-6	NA	CASSDDRGGNSPLHF	TGTGCCAGCAGTGACGATAGAGGGGGTAATTCACCCCTCCACTTT
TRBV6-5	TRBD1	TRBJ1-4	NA	CATAPTGGVEKLFF	TGTGCCACCGCCCCGACAGGGGGCGTTGAAAAACTGTTTTTT
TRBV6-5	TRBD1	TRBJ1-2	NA	CASSLRQGAEYGYTF	TGTGCCAGCAGTCTCCGACAGGGGGCTGAGTATGGCTACACCTTC
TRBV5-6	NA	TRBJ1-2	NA	CASSSDSPYGYTF	TGTGCCAGCAGCTCGGACAGTCCTTATGGCTACACCTTC
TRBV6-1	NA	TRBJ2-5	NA	CASSELAGGGETQYF	TGTGCCAGCAGTGAACTAGCCGGGGGAGGAGAGACCCAGTACTTC
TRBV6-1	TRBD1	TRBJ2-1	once	CASNPGQDNEQFF	TGTGCCAGCAACCCGGGACAGGACAATGAGCAGTTCTTC
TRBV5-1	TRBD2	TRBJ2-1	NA	CASSPSGGIWEGEQFF	TGCGCCAGCAGCCCCTCGGGAGGAATTTGGGAGGGTGAGCAGTTCTTC